This TCR beta chain was identified in a study of blood T cells in healthy people across ages. The CDR3 is 18 residues long. Trimming at V came to 6 bases and at J to 5 bases, leaving 18 bases not matched to a gene. PCR was performed a second time for roughly 7 to 12 cycles using a sample-barcoded 5' primer and a J-beta primer mix. MiXCR was run by TCRdb on the 5' RACE reads, yielding one entry per CDR3 protein. The data show around 1,500,000 distinct CDR3 sequences, about 40% seen once. Sequenced material: blood. The chain combines TRBV12-3 or TRBV12-4 with TRBJ2-7; TRBD2 matches 11 bases. This receptor was obtained from a woman in her late teens or twenties in good health. As DNA, the CDR3 is TGTGCCAGCAGCCAAATTCCCCTCACTAGCGGGGGATCGGACGAGCAGTACTTC. Translating it yields CASSQIPLTSGGSDEQYF.